This T cell receptor (beta chain) was recorded in a study of T cell responses to AZD1222 COVID-19 vaccine. Study-wide results and caveats: Most donors were white British and more were female, and clonal diversity was possibly underestimated. In the spike-specific TCR repertoire, nearly half reportedly target unmutated variant regions. Seropositivity was recorded at baseline in only a handful of AZD1222 recipients.

Here immunoSEQ multiplex PCR was the method, and the copy in TCRdb shows in-frame clones only, minus some. The sample contains roughly 100,000 clones, around 90% of which appear only once. Germline V lookup: CDR1 LGHNA, CDR2 YSLEER. J gave up 4 bases and V 4 bases, and 7 bases lay outside the gene matches. The CDR3 is 14 amino acids. With respect to this clone: Its antigen remains unidentified.

The chain recombines TRBV4-3 with TRBJ2-7, with TRBD2 identical over 7 bases. Source: peripheral blood, taken on day 0 of AZD1222 vaccination. This receptor was identified in an adult in good health. CDR3 in DNA: TGCGCCAGCAGCCCCTTCGCGGGAGTGTACGAGCAGTACTTC. Translated, it gives CASSPFAGVYEQYF.